This T cell receptor (beta chain) comes out of a study of T cell changes during pregnancy in multiple sclerosis. Germline assignment: CDR1 SNHLY and CDR2 FYNNEI. This CDR3 is 14 amino acids long. Trimming cost V 2 bases and J 3 bases; bases outside gene matches: 3. TCRdb's copy holds only in-frame clones and misses some; the assay was immunoSEQ multiplex PCR. The data contain approximately 100,000 clones, approximately 92% of them singletons. The source was peripheral blood, collected in the second trimester of pregnancy. The receptor's source is a female donor with multiple sclerosis, enrolled in a pregnancy study. The chain is built from TRBV2 and TRBJ2-5; TRBD1 agrees at 7 bases. CDR3 nucleotides: TGTGCCAGCAGTGAATGGACAGGAGAAGAGACCCAGTACTTC. This gives the protein CASSEWTGEETQYF.